This is a list of T cell receptor beta chains from one sample in a study of human T cells and chemical hapten exposure. TCRdb re-called the RACE reads with MiXCR, one entry per CDR3 protein. The sample carries about 380,000 distinct CDR3 sequences, roughly 5% recorded once. The sample in question was whole blood, obtained in connection with sensitization to the hapten diphenylcyclopropenone (DPC). The receptors were gathered from a woman aged 45-60 years with alopecia areata. Some clones in this sample may be carry-over from other donors' samples. Each CDR3 is given with its conserved first and last residue. Fields, in order: CDR3 DNA, CDR3 protein, V gene, clone size, J gene, D gene. The D gene is left open where the match is weak. Where a row states a size, it is once, few, many or the class of an expanded clone; other rows omit it.

TGCGCCAGCAGCCGTCAAGACAGGGGGCTTGGCTCCTACGAGCAGTACTTC CASSRQDRGLGSYEQYF TRBV4-1 many TRBJ2-7 TRBD1
TGTGCCACCAGTCAAGGGATGCTAGCGGCAGATACGCAGTATTTT CATSQGMLAADTQYF TRBV24-1 NA TRBJ2-3 TRBD2
TGTGCCAGCAGCTGGGCCCCCCCGGGACGCCTTAATGAAAAACTGTTTTTT CASSWAPPGRLNEKLFF TRBV7-9 many TRBJ1-4 NA
TGTGCCAGCAAGCGGGACGCCTACGAGCAGTACTTC CASKRDAYEQYF TRBV28 few TRBJ2-7 TRBD2
TGTGCCAGCAGCAAACAGGGGATGATTGGTTCACCCCTCCACTTT CASSKQGMIGSPLHF TRBV12-3/TRBV12-4 many TRBJ1-6 TRBD1
TGTGCCAGCACCCTGGGGTGGACCCAGTACTTC CASTLGWTQYF TRBV3-1 few TRBJ2-5 NA
TGTGCCAGCAGCCTACAGGGAGAGGAAAACACCATATATTTT CASSLQGEENTIYF TRBV4-2 many TRBJ1-3 NA
TGTGCCAGCAGTTACCTTGGCGAACAGCCCCAGCATTTT CASSYLGEQPQHF TRBV6-1 NA TRBJ1-5 NA
TGCAGCGCACAGACAGGCACAGATACGCAGTATTTT CSAQTGTDTQYF TRBV29-1 many TRBJ2-3 NA
TGTGCCAGCACGACGGGGGACGGCGAGCAGTACTTC CASTTGDGEQYF TRBV6-5 few TRBJ2-7 NA
TGCAGCGTTGAAATGCCCGGTTACGAGCAGTACTTC CSVEMPGYEQYF TRBV29-1 few TRBJ2-7 NA
TGTGCCAGCAGCTTGGGTGGTGGTTGGTGGGAGCAGTACTTC CASSLGGGWWEQYF TRBV5-6 many TRBJ2-7 NA
TGTGCCAGCAGCTTAGGTGGGACAGGGGGTGTCTACGAGCAGTACTTC CASSLGGTGGVYEQYF TRBV7-6 NA TRBJ2-7 TRBD1
TGTGCCAGCAGCTTGGGCGGGGGCTTCGACAATGAGCAGTTCTTC CASSLGGGFDNEQFF TRBV5-4 many TRBJ2-1 NA
TGTGCCAGCGAAGGGGGCCAGGGCACTGAAGCTTTCTTT CASEGGQGTEAFF TRBV28 NA TRBJ1-1 TRBD1
TGTGCCAGCAGCCACTCCGGGACAGGGGGCTTAGATACGCAGTATTTT CASSHSGTGGLDTQYF TRBV4-2 few TRBJ2-3 TRBD1
TGCAGCGTCCCGGAGGACAGGGGCCCTTTCTATGGCTACACCTTC CSVPEDRGPFYGYTF TRBV29-1 NA TRBJ1-2 TRBD1
TGCAGTGCCGCGGGGCGGCAGAACACTGAAGCTTTCTTT CSAAGRQNTEAFF TRBV20-1 many TRBJ1-1 NA
TGTGCCAGCAGCACCATTGCCGATGACAGGGGCAACTATGGCTACACCTTC CASSTIADDRGNYGYTF TRBV7-9 many TRBJ1-2 TRBD1
TGTGCCAGCAGTGAACCTGCAGGGATCAGAGAGACCCAGTACTTC CASSEPAGIRETQYF TRBV2 many TRBJ2-5 NA
TGCAGCGTTCCCCCTAGCGGGGGCCACACAGATACGCAGTATTTT CSVPPSGGHTDTQYF TRBV29-1 many TRBJ2-3 TRBD2
TGCAGCTCGTCCCTGGGAGGTCATGAACTGTTTTTT CSSSLGGHELFF TRBV29-1 many TRBJ1-4 NA
TGTGCCAGCAGTGAAGTCGCGGCACTCAGCACAGATACGCAGTATTTT CASSEVAALSTDTQYF TRBV2 many TRBJ2-3 NA
TGTGCCAGCAGCTTAATAGCTGGGGACACTGAAGCTTTCTTT CASSLIAGDTEAFF TRBV7-9 many TRBJ1-1 NA
TGTGCCAGCAGTGTGGCGGGACGCCCCTACGAGCAGTACTTC CASSVAGRPYEQYF TRBV2 many TRBJ2-7 NA
TGTGCCAGCAGTTTGTCCCCCTCGGGGGGCCGGTACAATGAGCAGTTCTTC CASSLSPSGGRYNEQFF TRBV28 many TRBJ2-1 NA
TGTGCCAGCTCACCTTACAGGGGGCCGAACTATGGCTACACCTTC CASSPYRGPNYGYTF TRBV18 NA TRBJ1-2 TRBD1
TGTGCCAGCAGCAAAGGCGGGACAGGGAAACGGGACGAGCAGTACTTC CASSKGGTGKRDEQYF TRBV21-1 many TRBJ2-7 NA
TGTGCCAGCTCAGTGAGCGGGAGTTTCAACGAGCAGTACTTC CASSVSGSFNEQYF TRBV18 many TRBJ2-7 TRBD2
TGCGCCAGCAGCTTGGGAAAAGAGACCCAGTACTTC CASSLGKETQYF TRBV5-1 many TRBJ2-5 NA
TGTGCCAGCAGTGAAAAAGTTAAGGGATACAATGAGCAGTTCTTC CASSEKVKGYNEQFF TRBV6-1 many TRBJ2-1 NA
TGCAGCGTTGGAGGGGACGGGTTTACTAACTATGGCTACACCTTC CSVGGDGFTNYGYTF TRBV29-1 many TRBJ1-2 NA
TGCGCCAGCAGTGATGCAGGGTATCAGCCCCAGCATTTT CASSDAGYQPQHF TRBV10-2 many TRBJ1-5 NA
TGTGCCAGCAGCGCCGCAGGGTCTAGAGACACTGAAGCTTTCTTT CASSAAGSRDTEAFF TRBV5-4 NA TRBJ1-1 NA
TGTGCCAGCAGCCCCTTGACTAGCGGGGATGAGCAGTTCTTC CASSPLTSGDEQFF TRBV7-6 many TRBJ2-1 TRBD2
TGTGCCAGCAGCCAAATAGCGAACACTGAAGCTTTCTTT CASSQIANTEAFF TRBV3-1 many TRBJ1-1 NA
TGTGCCAGCACCCAGGGCGCCCGCTATGGCTACACCTTC CASTQGARYGYTF TRBV7-9 NA TRBJ1-2 NA
TGCGCCAGCAGCCAAGATTTAGGACAGCCGAACACTGAAGCTTTCTTT CASSQDLGQPNTEAFF TRBV4-3 NA TRBJ1-1 NA
TGTGCCATCAGTGTGAAAGGGGGGTCCTATGGCTACACCTTC CAISVKGGSYGYTF TRBV10-3 NA TRBJ1-2 NA
TGTGCCAGCAGCTCACCCCCCTCCTCCTACAATGAGCAGTTCTTC CASSSPPSSYNEQFF TRBV5-5 many TRBJ2-1 NA
TGTGCCAGCAGCTTACAGGGGCAGGGAACTGAAGCTTTCTTT CASSLQGQGTEAFF TRBV7-2 few TRBJ1-1 NA
TGTGCCAGCAGCTTAGCTGTGGATCAGCCCCAGCATTTT CASSLAVDQPQHF TRBV7-6 NA TRBJ1-5 NA
TGTGCCATCAGCCCCACAGGGGATAATTCACCCCTCCACTTT CAISPTGDNSPLHF TRBV10-3 many TRBJ1-6 TRBD1